This entry is about one TCR beta chain. Antigen specificity is unknown. PBMCs, the starting material, were the source of sorted CD4+ and CD8+ T cells. Extracted RNA was reverse transcribed, and the resulting cDNA served as sequencing template. Libraries were prepared by immunoSEQ multiplex PCR; TCRdb keeps only in-frame clonotypes and omits some of them. The data contain about 110,000 clones, approximately 63% of them singletons. The data belong to a study of CD8+ T cells in alopecia areata. Study-wide points: Scalp sequencing also captures normal skin's resident alphabeta T cells. It was less clear whether patients shared TCRs than it was in mice, possibly because of HLA. Greater clonality was observed in lesional scalp samples, especially alopecia totalis/universalis, versus normal scalp.

Germline assignment: CDR1 MDHEN and CDR2 SYDVKM. V was pared by 6 bases and J by 1 base, with 15 bases between. This CDR3 has 15 amino acids. The chain couples TRBV28 to TRBJ1-1; D call uncertain. This receptor was identified in a human donor in good health. Material for sequencing was CD8+ T cells sorted from blood. This chain's CDR3 is CASRPLVLSNTEAFF. The CDR3 region has the DNA TGTGCCAGCAGGCCATTAGTACTATCGAACACTGAAGCTTTCTTT.